Each of the 28 T cell receptor beta chains below was sequenced from the same sample in a study of human T cells and chemical hapten exposure. A single record per CDR3 protein comes from TCRdb applying MiXCR to the RACE reads. Of tens of thousands of distinct CDR3 sequences listed, under 13% were seen once; the top ten hold roughly 7%. Time point reported: patch test 2, 6 weeks after DPC sensitization. The sample's treatment: therapeutic diphenylcyclopropenone sensitization with weekly scalp DPC. Here the sequenced sample was whole blood, taken in connection with sensitization to the hapten diphenylcyclopropenone (DPC). The receptor set was obtained from a woman aged 45-65 years with alopecia areata. Some clones in this sample may be carry-over from other donors' samples.

This clonotype was seen repeatedly, ten times or more. CDR3 DNA: TGTGCCAGCAGCCAAGATACGGTTGCTCAGCCCCAGCATTTT. Protein product: CASSQDTVAQPQHF. The chain recombines TRBV3-1 with TRBJ1-5; no firm D call. Trimming took 0 bases from V and 6 from J, leaving 9 bases between them. The CDR3 is 14 residues long. Germline V gene sequence: CDR1 LGHDT, CDR2 YNNKEL (reference sequence).

This clonotype was detected many times. This chain uses TRBV11-2 with TRBJ1-1; weak D call: TRBD1 (5 bases). Per germline, CDR1 SGHAT and CDR2 FQNNGV. Trimming removed 2 bases at V and 2 bases at J, with 15 bases between. CDR3 length: 16 residues. CDR3 protein: CASSLLAGLANTEAFF. The CDR3, as DNA: TGTGCCAGCAGCTTACTTGCGGGACTTGCTAACACTGAAGCTTTCTTT.

J is TRBJ2-5 and V is TRBV28; perhaps TRBD2 as D (5 bases). Trimming shortened V by 5 bases and J by 4 bases, and 8 bases separated the two germline ends. Germline CDR1 is MDHEN and CDR2 is SYDVKM. The CDR3 spans 12 residues. The CDR3 sequence is CASSSGLETQYF. The CDR3 DNA sequence: TGTGCCAGCAGTAGCGGTCTAGAGACCCAGTACTTC.

As for this clonotype: A much larger clone lies a single base off, so this may be a read error. The chain has TRBV7-9 and TRBJ2-1; D is perhaps TRBD2 (6 bases). This CDR3 has 17 residues. The germline V gene has CDR1 SEHNR and CDR2 FQNEAQ (reference sequence). Trimming took off 5 bases at V and 8 bases at J, with 25 bases between the two ends. CDR3 loop: CASSNSFSGSSPDEQFF. The CDR3 bases are TGTGCCAGCAGCAACAGTTTCAGCGGGTCCTCACCGGATGAGCAGTTCTTC.

The rearrangement links TRBV28 to TRBJ2-7; D not resolved. The CDR3 loop spans 14 amino acids. V was trimmed by 7 bases and J by 1 base, leaving 14 bases between them. Germline V gives CDR1 MDHEN, CDR2 SYDVKM. CDR3 DNA sequence: TGTGCCAGCACCCCTGCCGACTCTTCCTACGAGCAGTACTTC. Amino acids: CASTPADSSYEQYF.

In its sample, this clonotype was seen many times. This chain uses TRBV29-1 with TRBJ2-5; TRBD2 matches 7 bases. Germline CDR1 SQVTM, CDR2 ANQGSEA. Trimming at V came to 2 bases and at J to 0 bases, leaving 18 bases not matched to a gene. This CDR3 spans 19 amino acids. The CDR3 DNA reads as TGCAGCGTTGAAACGAGGCGGGAGCCGACCTTTTTGTACCAAGAGACCCAGTACTTC. It is translated as CSVETRREPTFLYQETQYF.

This sequence joins TRBV7-9 and TRBJ2-5; D perhaps matches TRBD2 (6 bases). The CDR3 totals 13 residues. The germline V and J ends were trimmed by 6 bases and 5 bases, with 13 bases remaining between them. Germline CDR1 is SEHNR and CDR2 is FQNEAQ (reference sequence). The CDR3 loop reads CASRRLGQETQYF. DNA for the CDR3: TGTGCCAGCAGACGACTAGGCCAGGAGACCCAGTACTTC.

This clonotype was recorded a few times. The chain is built from TRBV5-1 and TRBJ2-5; 10 nucleotides align to TRBD2. Per germline, CDR1 SGHRS and CDR2 YFSETQ. Unmatched junction bases numbered 7, after V lost 4 bases and J lost 4 bases. The CDR3 length is 15 residues. The CDR3 region has the DNA TGCGCCAGCAGCCCAGGGACTAGCGTAAGAGAGACCCAGTACTTC. It encodes CASSPGTSVRETQYF.

The V call is TRBV4-2, the J call TRBJ2-7; D perhaps matches TRBD2 (6 bases). The CDR3 is made up of 15 amino acids. V was cut by 4 bases and J by 4 bases, with 17 bases left in between. The germline CDR1 and CDR2 sequences are LGHNA and YNFKEQ. CDR3 coding DNA: TGTGCCAGCAGCCCCGTAGGGACTTCCACATACGAGCAGTACTTC. Translated: CASSPVGTSTYEQYF.

The V call is TRBV5-1, the J call TRBJ1-1; D is undetermined. The CDR3 runs 15 residues. V lost 1 base and J 0 bases, leaving 10 bases between the germline ends. From germline, CDR1 is SGHRS and CDR2 YFSETQ. The CDR3 DNA follows: TGCGCCAGCAGCTTGCTAGGACGGATGAACACTGAAGCTTTCTTT. Its protein is CASSLLGRMNTEAFF. Filled out from reference TRBV5-1 and TRBJ1-1, the complete variable domain reads KAGVTQTPRYLIKTRGQQVTLSCSPISGHRSVSWYQQTPGQGLQFLFEYFSETQRNKGNFPGRFSGRQFSNSRSEMNVSTLELGDSALYLCASSLLGRMNTEAFFGQGTRLTVV.

This clonotype was seen many times. This chain connects TRBV29-1 to TRBJ2-1; D remains ambiguous. Germline assignment: CDR1 SQVTM and CDR2 ANQGSEA. The CDR3 has 10 residues. The germline V and J ends were trimmed by 0 bases and 9 bases, with 3 bases remaining between them. The CDR3 nucleotides read TGCAGCGTTGAAGAGGTTGAGCAGTTCTTC. Its translation is CSVEEVEQFF.

This clonotype has a handful of counts. The chain carries TRBV10-1 and TRBJ2-1; D is uncertain. The CDR3 totals 16 residues. Trimming took 7 bases from V and 5 from J, leaving 21 bases between them. From germline, CDR1 is WNHNN and CDR2 SYGVQD (reference sequence). CDR3 amino acids: CASTSQTHPPNNEQFF. The DNA of the CDR3 is TGCGCCAGCACCTCCCAGACTCATCCCCCAAACAATGAGCAGTTCTTC.

The sample holds many counts of this clonotype. This chain connects TRBV11-3 to TRBJ2-5; 7 bases line up with TRBD2. V was clipped by 6 bases and J by 7 bases; unmatched bases: 8. CDR1 SGHNT and CDR2 YENEEA come from the germline V gene. This CDR3 comprises 13 residues. CDR3 nucleotide sequence: TGTGCCAGCAGTCGTATCTCGGGGGGGACCCAGTACTTC. This encodes CASSRISGGTQYF.

Concerning this clonotype itself: This clone may be a read error of a much larger clone one base away. This is likely a read error, given that the CDR3 carries no conserved phenylalanine or tryptophan at its end. The rearrangement links TRBV7-2 to TRBJ1-1, with 8 positions matching TRBD1. Germline values: CDR1 SGHTA, CDR2 FQGNSA. The length of the CDR3 is 21 residues. V trimming: 5 bases; J trimming: 7 bases; junction bases outside the gene matches: 30. For the CDR3, the DNA is TGTGCCAGCAGCCCCGAACCTTTTCCGAGGCCGGGACAGGAAGCCTTAGGTGAAGCTTTCTCT. It codes for CASSPEPFPRPGQEALGEAFS.

This clonotype was recorded many times. The V gene is TRBV12-3 or TRBV12-4, the J gene TRBJ1-6; no firm D call. The germline V and J ends were trimmed by 3 bases and 8 bases, with 5 bases remaining between them. The CDR3 runs to 12 residues. The CDR3 sequence is CASSFGDSPLHF. The CDR3 DNA sequence: TGTGCCAGCAGTTTTGGGGATTCACCCCTCCACTTT.

This clonotype has more than one count but fewer than ten. The J gene is TRBJ1-5, the V gene TRBV20-1; possible D gene TRBD1, 5 bases. The V and J ends lost 6 bases and 3 bases respectively, with 12 bases between them. This CDR3 contains 13 residues. The V gene's germline CDR1 is DFQATT and CDR2 SNEGSKA (reference sequence). The DNA of the CDR3 is TGCAGTGCCCGCACACAGGACAATCAGCCCCAGCATTTT. Translation: CSARTQDNQPQHF.

This clonotype was seen ten or more times. This sequence joins TRBV20-1 and TRBJ2-7, with 9 bases fitting TRBD2. V was pared by 2 bases and J by 2 bases, with 10 bases of the junction left unmatched. Germline V gene lookup returns CDR1 DFQATT and CDR2 SNEGSKA (reference sequence). The CDR3 runs 16 residues. CDR3 sequence: CSARSPQREEAYEQYF. CDR3 nucleotides: TGCAGTGCTAGATCCCCCCAGCGGGAGGAGGCCTACGAGCAGTACTTC.

This chain uses TRBV29-1 with TRBJ1-5; weak D call: TRBD1 (6 bases). Germline CDR1 reads SQVTM; CDR2 reads ANQGSEA. This CDR3 has 11 amino acids. Trimming pared 5 bases from V and 7 bases from J, leaving 9 bases between. The CDR3 region is CSVQGPQPQHF. The CDR3 DNA sequence: TGCAGCGTTCAGGGGCCCCAGCCCCAGCATTTT.

This clonotype has at least ten counts. The genes are TRBV20-1 and TRBJ2-5; 10 bases align to TRBD2. CDR1 and CDR2 from the germline V gene are DFQATT and SNEGSKA (reference sequence). V lost 6 bases and J lost 6; bases outside the gene matches: 13. The CDR3 is made up of 15 amino acids. CDR3 amino acids: CSAGRWLAGVQTQYF. DNA of the CDR3: TGCAGTGCGGGGAGGTGGCTAGCGGGAGTACAGACCCAGTACTTC.

There are many counts of this clonotype. The J gene is TRBJ2-2, the V gene TRBV6-6; TRBD2 aligns across 12 bases. CDR1 and CDR2 from the germline V gene are MNHNY and SVGAGI (reference sequence). The CDR3 is made up of 18 amino acids. J gave up 0 bases and V 0 bases, and 2 bases lay outside the gene matches. CDR3 amino acids: CASSYSTSGRPNTGELFF. The CDR3 nucleotides read TGTGCCAGCAGTTACTCTACTAGCGGGAGGCCGAACACCGGGGAGCTGTTTTTT.

This clonotype was counted many times. This sequence joins TRBV19 and TRBJ1-1; possibly TRBD1 for D (5 bases). Germline V CDR1 and CDR2: LNHDA, SQIVND (reference sequence). CDR3 size: 23 residues. The germline V and J ends were trimmed by 3 bases and 3 bases, with 38 bases remaining between them. CDR3 protein: CASSIQSRPGIRDERLLDTEAFF. The DNA for the CDR3 is TGTGCCAGTAGTATCCAGAGCAGACCAGGGATCCGGGACGAAAGGCTTCTGGACACTGAAGCTTTCTTT.

This clonotype was detected only a few times. The rearrangement joins TRBV5-4 to TRBJ2-3; TRBD2 aligns across 12 bases. Unmatched junction bases numbered 12, after V lost 3 bases and J lost 1 base. The CDR3 runs to 19 residues. Germline CDR1 SGHNT, CDR2 YYREEE (reference sequence). This CDR3 reads CASSSTGRLAGVRTDTQYF. The CDR3 coding sequence is TGTGCCAGCAGCTCAACAGGTCGACTAGCGGGAGTTCGCACAGATACGCAGTATTTT.

This clonotype was recorded at least ten times. The CDR3 DNA sequence: TGCAGTGCATCCCTAGCGGGAGGGCCGTCAGATACGCAGTATTTT. Residues: CSASLAGGPSDTQYF. The chain combines TRBV20-1 with TRBJ2-3; 12 positions match TRBD2. With V trimmed by 6 bases and J by 4 bases, 8 bases remained unmatched. The CDR3 sequence is 15 residues long. CDR1 is DFQATT and CDR2 is SNEGSKA in the germline V gene (reference sequence).

This clonotype was counted only a few times. For the CDR3, the DNA is TGTGCCAGCAGCTTGTCTACCGTTGGGGAAGCTTTCTTT. This encodes CASSLSTVGEAFF. The rearrangement links TRBV7-9 to TRBJ1-1; D not certain. V was shortened by 3 bases and J by 8 bases, with 13 bases between the two germline ends. The CDR3 is made up of 13 amino acids. The germline V gene has CDR1 SEHNR and CDR2 FQNEAQ (reference sequence).

This clonotype has just a few counts. The chain combines TRBV29-1 with TRBJ2-5; TRBD1 aligns across 8 bases. The V gene end was trimmed by 4 bases and the J gene end by 7 bases; junction bases not matched to a gene: 11. Germline V gives CDR1 SQVTM, CDR2 ANQGSEA. CDR3 length: 14 amino acids. The CDR3 loop is CSVVETGVRRTQYF. As DNA, the CDR3 is TGCAGCGTTGTCGAGACAGGGGTGCGGCGGACCCAGTACTTC.

This chain uses TRBV20-1 with TRBJ2-1; the match to TRBD2 covers 13 bases. The CDR3 consists of 18 residues. Trimming cost V 2 bases and J 6 bases; bases outside gene matches: 13. Germline V gene lookup returns CDR1 DFQATT and CDR2 SNEGSKA (reference sequence). In nucleotides, the CDR3 is TGCAGTGCTAGAAGGACTAGCGGGAGTAAAATTCCAACCAATGAGCAGTTCTTC. This sequence encodes CSARRTSGSKIPTNEQFF.

On this clonotype itself: A much larger clonotype is one base distant, so this may be a read error. The rearrangement joins TRBV7-9 to TRBJ2-7; perhaps TRBD2 as D (6 bases). In germline, CDR1 is SEHNR, CDR2 FQNEAQ (reference sequence). This CDR3 contains 13 residues. The CDR3 loop is CGSSLVNGGEQYF. In DNA form, the CDR3 reads TGTGGCAGCAGCTTAGTCAACGGGGGAGAGCAGTACTTC.

This clonotype was seen many times. The chain joins TRBV6-6 to TRBJ2-3; tentatively, D is TRBD1 or TRBD2 (5 bases each). This CDR3 region has 15 residues. Germline values: CDR1 MNHNY, CDR2 SVGAGI (reference sequence). Deletions cut 6 bases from V and 0 bases from J, with 13 bases between. CDR3 nucleotides: TGTGCCAGCAGCACGGGGCGGAGAAGCACAGATACGCAGTATTTT. Protein product: CASSTGRRSTDTQYF.